This T cell receptor beta chain was found in a study of blood T cell repertoires in COVID-19. Study information: Both acute and convalescent COVID-19 samples were obtained from the United States, Italy and Spain. PBMCs, B-cell-depleted T cells, or T cells were the source of the cDNA or gDNA that made up the material.

Germline V gene lookup returns CDR1 SNHLY and CDR2 FYNNEI. The CDR3 runs 14 residues. Trimming left V 8 bases short and J 4 bases short, with 15 bases between. This clone showed up just once. In the study's own analysis: Cell counts per sample came from amplifying reference gene primers. Clones were sequenced by immunoSEQ multiplex PCR, and TCRdb holds only the in-frame ones, with some missing. V, J and clone size were drawn from that table, and D and trimming were deduced from the DNA. The sample has roughly 290,000 clones, 75% to 90% seen once. Sequenced: peripheral blood. This sequence originates from a woman in her sixties with acute or convalescent COVID-19. The V gene is TRBV2, the J gene TRBJ1-5; D is undetermined. The CDR3 DNA follows: TGTGCCAGCGCCACGGGTGAGGCTAATCAGCCCCAGCATTTT. The encoded protein is CASATGEANQPQHF.